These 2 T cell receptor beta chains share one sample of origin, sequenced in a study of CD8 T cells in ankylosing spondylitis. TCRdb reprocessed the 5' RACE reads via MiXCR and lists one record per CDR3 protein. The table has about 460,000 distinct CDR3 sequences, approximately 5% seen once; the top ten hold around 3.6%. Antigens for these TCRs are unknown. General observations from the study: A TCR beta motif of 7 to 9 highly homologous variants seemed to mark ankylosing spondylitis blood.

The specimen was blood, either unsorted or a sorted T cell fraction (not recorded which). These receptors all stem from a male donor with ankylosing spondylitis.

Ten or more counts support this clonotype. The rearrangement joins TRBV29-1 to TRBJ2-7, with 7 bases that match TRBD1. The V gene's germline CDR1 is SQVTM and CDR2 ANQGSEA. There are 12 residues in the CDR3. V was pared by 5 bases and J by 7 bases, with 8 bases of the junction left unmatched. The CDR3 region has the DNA TGCAGCGTTACCGGACAGGACTTTGAGCAGTACTTC. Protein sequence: CSVTGQDFEQYF.

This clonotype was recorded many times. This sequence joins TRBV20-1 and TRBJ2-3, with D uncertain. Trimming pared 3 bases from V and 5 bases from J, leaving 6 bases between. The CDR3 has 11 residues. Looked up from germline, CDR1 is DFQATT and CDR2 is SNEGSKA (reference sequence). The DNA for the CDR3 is TGCAGTGCTAGCTCTGAAGATACGCAGTATTTT. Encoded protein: CSASSEDTQYF.